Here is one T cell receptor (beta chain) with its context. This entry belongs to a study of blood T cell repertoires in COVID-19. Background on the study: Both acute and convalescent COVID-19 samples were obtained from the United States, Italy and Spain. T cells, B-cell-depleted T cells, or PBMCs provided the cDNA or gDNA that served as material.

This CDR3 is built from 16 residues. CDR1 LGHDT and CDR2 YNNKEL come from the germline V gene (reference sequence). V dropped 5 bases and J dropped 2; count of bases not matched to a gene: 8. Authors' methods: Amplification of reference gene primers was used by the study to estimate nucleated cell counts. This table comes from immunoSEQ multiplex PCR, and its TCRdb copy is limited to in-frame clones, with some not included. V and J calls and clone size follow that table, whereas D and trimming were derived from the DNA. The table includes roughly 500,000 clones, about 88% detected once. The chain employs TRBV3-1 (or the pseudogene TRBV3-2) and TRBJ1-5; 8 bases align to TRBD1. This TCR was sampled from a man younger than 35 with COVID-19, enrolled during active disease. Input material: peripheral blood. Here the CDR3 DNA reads TGTGCCAGCAGCGACACAGGGGGTGGGGGCAATCAGCCCCAGCATTTT. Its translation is CASSDTGGGGNQPQHF.